The clone carrying this T cell receptor (beta chain) was seen more than once but under ten times. The sample belongs to a study of cytomegalovirus exposure and HLA in healthy donors. V lost 1 base and J lost 3; bases outside the gene matches: 1. CDR1 and CDR2 (germline): GTSNPN, SVGIG (reference sequence). The CDR3 covers 14 residues. Clones were read by immunoSEQ multiplex PCR, and TCRdb kept only the in-frame ones, dropping some. The sample includes some 140,000 clones, roughly four fifths of them seen just once. The specimen sequenced was PBMCs. This clonotype was obtained from a woman aged 30 to 39 in good health and CMV-seronegative. The gene calls are TRBV30 and TRBJ1-2, with 11 nucleotides matching TRBD1. The CDR3 nucleotides read TGTGCCTGGAGTGGGGACAGGGGGGACTATGGCTACACCTTC. The encoded protein is CAWSGDRGDYGYTF.